This TCR beta chain is from a study of T cell responses to AZD1222 COVID-19 vaccine. Details on this clone: Its antigen remains unknown.

Notes on the study in general: Spike was spanned by vaccine-associated CD4 TCRs, which were dominant at 160-218 and 743-854. It was only after the peak T cell response that any repertoires were sampled.

Profiling relied on immunoSEQ multiplex PCR, and the TCRdb table lists in-frame clones only, not all of them. The data contain approximately 190,000 clones, approximately 91% of them seen just once; the ten biggest clones take up 0.99%. V lost 1 base and J lost 1, with 11 bases in between. Per the germline V gene, CDR1 is SGHDT and CDR2 is YYEEEE. The CDR3 extends over 15 amino acids. The receptor's source is an adult in good health. The chain uses TRBV5-6 and TRBJ1-2; D gene unclear. Sequencing was performed on peripheral blood, taken on day 0 of AZD1222 vaccination. The CDR3 loop is CASSLLVEDNYGYTF. CDR3 bases: TGTGCCAGCAGCTTGCTGGTGGAAGATAACTATGGCTACACCTTC.